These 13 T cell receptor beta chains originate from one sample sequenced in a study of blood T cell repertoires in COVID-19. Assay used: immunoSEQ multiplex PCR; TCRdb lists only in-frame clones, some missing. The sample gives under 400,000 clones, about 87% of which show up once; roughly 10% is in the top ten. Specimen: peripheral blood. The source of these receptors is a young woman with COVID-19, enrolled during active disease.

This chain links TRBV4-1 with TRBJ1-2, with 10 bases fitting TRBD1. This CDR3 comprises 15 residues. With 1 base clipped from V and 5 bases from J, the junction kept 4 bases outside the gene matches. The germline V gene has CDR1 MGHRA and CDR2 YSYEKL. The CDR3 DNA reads TGCGCCAGCAGCCAAGCAGACAGGGGGCAGTATGGCTACACCTTC. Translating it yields CASSQADRGQYGYTF.

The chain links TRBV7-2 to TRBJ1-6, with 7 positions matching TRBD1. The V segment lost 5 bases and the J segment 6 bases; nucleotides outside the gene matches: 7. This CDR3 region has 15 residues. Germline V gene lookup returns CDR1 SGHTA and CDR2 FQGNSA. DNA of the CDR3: TGTGCCAGCAGCCTCGGGCCAGGGGGTAATTCACCCCTCCACTTT. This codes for CASSLGPGGNSPLHF.

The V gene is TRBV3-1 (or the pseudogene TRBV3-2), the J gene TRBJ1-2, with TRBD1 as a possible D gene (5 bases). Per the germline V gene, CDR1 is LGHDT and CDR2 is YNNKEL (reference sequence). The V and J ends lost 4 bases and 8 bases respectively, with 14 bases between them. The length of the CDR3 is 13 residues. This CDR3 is CASSLTAGRGYTF. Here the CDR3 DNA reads TGTGCCAGCAGCCTGACAGCCGGTCGAGGCTACACCTTC.

This chain's CDR3 is CASSEERAGRVNQPQHF. CDR3 in DNA: TGTGCCAGCAGTGAAGAGAGGGCTGGGAGGGTCAATCAGCCCCAGCATTTT. The chain links TRBV2 to TRBJ1-5; D gene uncertain. Trimming took 1 base from V and 3 from J, leaving 16 bases between them. The germline gives CDR1 SNHLY, CDR2 FYNNEI. The CDR3 has 17 residues.

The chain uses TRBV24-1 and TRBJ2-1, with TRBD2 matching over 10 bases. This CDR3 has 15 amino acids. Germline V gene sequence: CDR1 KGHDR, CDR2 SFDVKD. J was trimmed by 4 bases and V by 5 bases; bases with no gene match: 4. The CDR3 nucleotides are TGTGCCACCAGTGGGACTAGCGGAGGATACAATGAGCAGTTCTTC. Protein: CATSGTSGGYNEQFF.

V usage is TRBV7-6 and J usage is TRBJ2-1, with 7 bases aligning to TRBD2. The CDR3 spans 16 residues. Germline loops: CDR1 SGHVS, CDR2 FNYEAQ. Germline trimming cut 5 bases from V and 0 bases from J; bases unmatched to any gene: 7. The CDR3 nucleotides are TGTGCCAGCAGCCAGGGCGGGGGACTCTCCTACAATGAGCAGTTCTTC. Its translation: CASSQGGGLSYNEQFF.

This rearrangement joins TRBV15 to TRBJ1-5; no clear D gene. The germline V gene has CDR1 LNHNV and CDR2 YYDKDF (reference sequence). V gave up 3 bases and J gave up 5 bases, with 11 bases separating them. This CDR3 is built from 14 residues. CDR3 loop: CATSSRLTDQPQHF. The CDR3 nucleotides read TGTGCCACCAGCAGCCGGTTGACTGATCAGCCCCAGCATTTT. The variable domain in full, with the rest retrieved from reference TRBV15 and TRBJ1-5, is DAMVIQNPRYQVTQFGKPVTLSCSQTLNHNVMYWYQQKSSQAPKLLFHYYDKDFNNEADTPDNFQSRRPNTSFCFLDIRSPGLGDTAMYLCATSSRLTDQPQHFGDGTRLSIL.

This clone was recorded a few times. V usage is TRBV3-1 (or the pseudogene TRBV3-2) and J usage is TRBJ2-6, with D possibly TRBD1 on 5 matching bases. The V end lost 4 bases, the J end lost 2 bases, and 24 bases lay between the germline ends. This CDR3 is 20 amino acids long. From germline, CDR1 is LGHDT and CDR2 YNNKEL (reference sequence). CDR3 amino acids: CASSPPKGMGSSAGANVLTF. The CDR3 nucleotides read TGTGCCAGCAGCCCCCCCAAGGGGATGGGAAGCTCGGCTGGGGCCAACGTCCTGACTTTC.

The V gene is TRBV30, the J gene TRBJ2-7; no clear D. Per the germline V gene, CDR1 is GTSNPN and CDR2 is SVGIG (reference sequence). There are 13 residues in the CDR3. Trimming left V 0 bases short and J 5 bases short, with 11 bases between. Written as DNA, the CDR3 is TGTGCCTGGAGTGTAACCGGTCGGGACGAGCAGTACTTC. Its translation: CAWSVTGRDEQYF.

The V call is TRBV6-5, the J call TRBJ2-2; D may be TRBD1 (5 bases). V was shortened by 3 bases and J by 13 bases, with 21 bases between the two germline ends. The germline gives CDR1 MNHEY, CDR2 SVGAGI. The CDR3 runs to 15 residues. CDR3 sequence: CASSYLTRGWEPLFF. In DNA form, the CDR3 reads TGTGCCAGCAGTTATCTGACAAGGGGATGGGAACCGCTGTTTTTT.

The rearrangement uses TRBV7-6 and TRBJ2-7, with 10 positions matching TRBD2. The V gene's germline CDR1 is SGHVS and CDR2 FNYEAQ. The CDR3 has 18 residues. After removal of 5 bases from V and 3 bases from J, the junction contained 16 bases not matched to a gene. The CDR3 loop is CASSPAGGTAGGNYEQYF. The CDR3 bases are TGTGCCAGCAGCCCCGCAGGGGGTACAGCGGGAGGGAACTACGAGCAGTACTTC. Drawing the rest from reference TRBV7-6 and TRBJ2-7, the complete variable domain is GAGVSQSPRYKVTKRGQDVALRCDPISGHVSLYWYRQALGQGPEFLTYFNYEAQQDKSGLPNDRFSAERPEGSISTLTIQRTEQRDSAMYRCASSPAGGTAGGNYEQYFGPGTRLTVT.

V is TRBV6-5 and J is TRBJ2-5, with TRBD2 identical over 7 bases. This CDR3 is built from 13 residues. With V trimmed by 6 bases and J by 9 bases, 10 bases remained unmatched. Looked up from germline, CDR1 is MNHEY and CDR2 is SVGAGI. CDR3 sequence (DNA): TGTGCCAGCAGCACCGCGGGAGTACGGTCCCAGTACTTC. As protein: CASSTAGVRSQYF.

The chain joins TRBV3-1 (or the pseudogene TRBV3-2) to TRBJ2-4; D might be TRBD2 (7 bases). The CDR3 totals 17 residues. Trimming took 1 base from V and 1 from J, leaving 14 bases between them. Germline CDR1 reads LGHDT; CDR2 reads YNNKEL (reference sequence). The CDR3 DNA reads TGTGCCAGCAGCCAAGTATGGGGGGGCTTGGCCAAAAACATTCAGTACTTC. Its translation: CASSQVWGGLAKNIQYF.